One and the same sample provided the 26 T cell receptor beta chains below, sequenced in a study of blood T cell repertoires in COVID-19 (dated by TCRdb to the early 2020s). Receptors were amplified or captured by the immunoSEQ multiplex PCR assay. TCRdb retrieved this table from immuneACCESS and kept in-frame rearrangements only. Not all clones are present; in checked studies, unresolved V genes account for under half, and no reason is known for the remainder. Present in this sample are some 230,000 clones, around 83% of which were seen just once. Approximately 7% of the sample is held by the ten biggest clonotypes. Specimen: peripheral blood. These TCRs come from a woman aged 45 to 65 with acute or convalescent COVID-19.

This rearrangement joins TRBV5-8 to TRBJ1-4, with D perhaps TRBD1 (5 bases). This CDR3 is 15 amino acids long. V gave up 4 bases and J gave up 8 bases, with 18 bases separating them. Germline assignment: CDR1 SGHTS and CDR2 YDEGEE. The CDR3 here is CASSPGRDSDEKLFF. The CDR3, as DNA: TGTGCCAGCAGCCCAGGCAGAGACAGCGACGAAAAACTGTTTTTT.

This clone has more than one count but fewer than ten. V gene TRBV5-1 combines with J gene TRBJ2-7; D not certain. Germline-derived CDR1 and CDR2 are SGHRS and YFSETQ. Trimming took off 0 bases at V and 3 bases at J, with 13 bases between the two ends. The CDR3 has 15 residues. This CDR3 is CASSLVLAENYEQYF. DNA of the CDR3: TGCGCCAGCAGCTTGGTTCTCGCGGAAAACTACGAGCAGTACTTC.

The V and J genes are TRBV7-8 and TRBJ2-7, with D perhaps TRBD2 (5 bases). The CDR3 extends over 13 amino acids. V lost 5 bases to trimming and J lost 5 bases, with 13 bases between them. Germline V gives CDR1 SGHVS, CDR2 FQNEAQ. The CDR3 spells CASSQLVSDEQYF. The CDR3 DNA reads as TGTGCCAGCAGCCAACTAGTTTCCGACGAGCAGTACTTC.

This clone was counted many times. CDR3 sequence: CASSFYRERDNEQFF. CDR3 bases: TGTGCCAGCAGCTTTTACAGGGAAAGAGACAATGAGCAGTTCTTC. This chain joins TRBV6-5 and TRBJ2-1; the D gene is possibly TRBD1 (6 bases). The CDR3 is 15 amino acids. Germline V CDR1 and CDR2: MNHEY, SVGAGI. Trimming left V 6 bases short and J 5 bases short, with 17 bases between.

The CDR3 loop is CASSRSGKMNTEAFF. DNA of the CDR3: TGTGCCAGCAGCCGTTCGGGGAAAATGAACACTGAAGCTTTCTTT. V is TRBV28 and J is TRBJ1-1; no reliable D call. The germline V gene encodes CDR1 MDHEN and CDR2 SYDVKM. The V and J ends lost 6 bases and 0 bases respectively, with 14 bases between them. This CDR3 has 15 residues.

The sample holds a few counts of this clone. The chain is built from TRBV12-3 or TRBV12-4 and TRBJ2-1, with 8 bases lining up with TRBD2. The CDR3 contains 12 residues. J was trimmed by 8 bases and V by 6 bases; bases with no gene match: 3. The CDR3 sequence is CASRTTSDEQFF. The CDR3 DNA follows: TGTGCCAGCAGGACGACTAGCGATGAGCAGTTCTTC.

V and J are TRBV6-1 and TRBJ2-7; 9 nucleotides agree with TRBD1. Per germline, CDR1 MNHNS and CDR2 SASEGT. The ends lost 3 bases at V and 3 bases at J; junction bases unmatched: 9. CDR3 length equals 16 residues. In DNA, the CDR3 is TGTGCCAGCAGTGACACTGCCGGGACAGGGTACTACGAGCAGTACTTC. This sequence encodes CASSDTAGTGYYEQYF.

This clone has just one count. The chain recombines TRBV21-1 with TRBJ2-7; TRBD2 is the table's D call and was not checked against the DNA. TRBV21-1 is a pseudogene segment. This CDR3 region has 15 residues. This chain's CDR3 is CASSAIGGSQSGQYF. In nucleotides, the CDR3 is TGTGCCAGCAGCGCGATTGGAGGGAGCCAGAGTGGGCAGTACTTC.

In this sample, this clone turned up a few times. The CDR3 DNA reads TGTGCCAGCAGGGGTACGGGAAAAGCCAAAAACATTCAGTACTTC. It yields the protein CASRGTGKAKNIQYF. This sequence joins TRBV28 and TRBJ2-4; maybe TRBD2 (5 bases). The CDR3 totals 15 residues. V lost 6 bases to trimming and J lost 0 bases, with 12 bases between them. Germline V gene data show CDR1 as MDHEN and CDR2 as SYDVKM.

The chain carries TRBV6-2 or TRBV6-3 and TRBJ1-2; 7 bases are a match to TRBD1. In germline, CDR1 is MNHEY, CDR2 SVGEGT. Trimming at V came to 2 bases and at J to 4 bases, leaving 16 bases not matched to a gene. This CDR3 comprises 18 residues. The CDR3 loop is CASSYPKKGATWGYGYTF. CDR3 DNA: TGTGCCAGCAGTTACCCAAAAAAGGGGGCGACGTGGGGCTATGGCTACACCTTC.

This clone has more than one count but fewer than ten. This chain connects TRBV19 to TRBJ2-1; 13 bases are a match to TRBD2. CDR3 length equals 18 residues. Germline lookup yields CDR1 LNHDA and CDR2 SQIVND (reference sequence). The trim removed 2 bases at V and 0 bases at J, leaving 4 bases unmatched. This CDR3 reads CASSISGLAGSSYNEQFF. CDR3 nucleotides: TGTGCCAGTAGTATATCGGGACTAGCGGGGAGCTCCTACAATGAGCAGTTCTTC. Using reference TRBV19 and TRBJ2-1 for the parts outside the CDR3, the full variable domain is DGGITQSPKYLFRKEGQNVTLSCEQNLNHDAMYWYRQDPGQGLRLIYYSQIVNDFQKGDIAEGYSVSREKKESFPLTVTSAQKNPTAFYLCASSISGLAGSSYNEQFFGPGTRLTVL.

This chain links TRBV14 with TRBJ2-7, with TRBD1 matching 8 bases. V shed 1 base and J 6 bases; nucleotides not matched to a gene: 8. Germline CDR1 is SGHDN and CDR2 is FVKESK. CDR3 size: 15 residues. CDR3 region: CASSQARTGSAEQYF. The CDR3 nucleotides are TGTGCCAGCAGCCAAGCGAGGACAGGGTCGGCCGAGCAGTACTTC. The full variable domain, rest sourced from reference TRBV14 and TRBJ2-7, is EAGVTQFPSHSVIEKGQTVTLRCDPISGHDNLYWYRRVMGKEIKFLLHFVKESKQDESGMPNNRFLAERTGGTYSTLKVQPAELEDSGVYFCASSQARTGSAEQYFGPGTRLTVT.

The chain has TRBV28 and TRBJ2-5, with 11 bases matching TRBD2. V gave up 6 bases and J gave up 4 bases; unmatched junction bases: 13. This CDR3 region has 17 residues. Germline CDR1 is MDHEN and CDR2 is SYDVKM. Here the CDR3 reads CASRPGRGLAAGETQYF. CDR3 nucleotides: TGTGCCAGCAGACCAGGGCGGGGACTAGCGGCCGGAGAGACCCAGTACTTC.

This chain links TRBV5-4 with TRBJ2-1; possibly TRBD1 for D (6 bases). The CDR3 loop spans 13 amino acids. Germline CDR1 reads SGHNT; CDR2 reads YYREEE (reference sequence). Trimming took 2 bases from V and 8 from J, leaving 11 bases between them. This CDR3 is CASSFAQGDEQFF. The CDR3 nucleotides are TGTGCCAGCAGCTTCGCACAGGGAGATGAGCAGTTCTTC. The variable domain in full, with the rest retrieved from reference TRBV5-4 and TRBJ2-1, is ETGVTQSPTHLIKTRGQQVTLRCSSQSGHNTVSWYQQALGQGPQFIFQYYREEENGRGNFPPRFSGLQFPNYSSELNVNALELDDSALYLCASSFAQGDEQFFGPGTRLTVL.

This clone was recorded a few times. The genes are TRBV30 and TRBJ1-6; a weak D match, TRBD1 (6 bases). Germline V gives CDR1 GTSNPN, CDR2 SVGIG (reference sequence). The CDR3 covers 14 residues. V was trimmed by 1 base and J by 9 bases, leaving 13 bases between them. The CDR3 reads CAWSGRQATSPLHF. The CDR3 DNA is TGTGCCTGGAGTGGTCGACAGGCTACTTCACCCCTCCACTTT. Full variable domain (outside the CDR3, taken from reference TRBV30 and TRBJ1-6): SQTIHQWPATLVQPVGSPLSLECTVEGTSNPNLYWYRQAAGRGLQLLFYSVGIGQISSEVPQNLSASRPQDRQFILSSKKLLLSDSGFYLCAWSGRQATSPLHFGNGTRLTVT.

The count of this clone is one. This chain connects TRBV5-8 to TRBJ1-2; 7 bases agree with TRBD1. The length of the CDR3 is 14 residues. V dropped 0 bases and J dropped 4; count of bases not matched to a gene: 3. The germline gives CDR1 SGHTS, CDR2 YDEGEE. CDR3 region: CASSLVRGTYGYTF. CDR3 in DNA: TGTGCCAGCAGCTTGGTCAGGGGGACCTATGGCTACACCTTC.

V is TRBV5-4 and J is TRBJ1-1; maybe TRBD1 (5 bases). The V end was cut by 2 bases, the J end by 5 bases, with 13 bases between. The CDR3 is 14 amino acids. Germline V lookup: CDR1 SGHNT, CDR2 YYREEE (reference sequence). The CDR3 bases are TGTGCCAGCAGCTTCCCCCAGGGAGGGACTGAAGCTTTCTTT. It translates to CASSFPQGGTEAFF.

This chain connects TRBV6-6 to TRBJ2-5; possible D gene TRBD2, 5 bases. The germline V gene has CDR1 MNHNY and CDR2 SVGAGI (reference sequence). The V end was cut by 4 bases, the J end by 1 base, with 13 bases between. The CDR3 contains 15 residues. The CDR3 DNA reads TGTGCCAGCAGTTTGGCTCGGGGTCCCCAAGAGACCCAGTACTTC. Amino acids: CASSLARGPQETQYF.

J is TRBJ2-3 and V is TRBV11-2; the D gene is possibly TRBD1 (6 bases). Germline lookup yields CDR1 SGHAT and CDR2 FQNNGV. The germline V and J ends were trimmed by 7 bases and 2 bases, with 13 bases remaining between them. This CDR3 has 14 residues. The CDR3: CASTSWGLTDTQYF. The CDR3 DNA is TGTGCCAGCACCTCCTGGGGGCTCACAGATACGCAGTATTTT.

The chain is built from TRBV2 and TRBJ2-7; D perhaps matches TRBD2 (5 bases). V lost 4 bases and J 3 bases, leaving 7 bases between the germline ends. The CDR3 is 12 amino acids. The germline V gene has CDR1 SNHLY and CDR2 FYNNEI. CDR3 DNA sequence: TGTGCCAGCAGTGCCGGGGTCTACGAGCAGTACTTC. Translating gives CASSAGVYEQYF.

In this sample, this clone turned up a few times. The chain's CDR3 is CASSLDGVSGSFGEQFF. In DNA, the CDR3 is TGTGCCAGCAGCTTAGACGGTGTTAGCGGGAGTTTCGGTGAGCAGTTCTTC. This chain joins TRBV7-6 and TRBJ2-1; 9 bases agree with TRBD2. The CDR3 spans 17 residues. Germline V gene data show CDR1 as SGHVS and CDR2 as FNYEAQ. Trimming cost V 1 base and J 9 bases; bases outside gene matches: 13.

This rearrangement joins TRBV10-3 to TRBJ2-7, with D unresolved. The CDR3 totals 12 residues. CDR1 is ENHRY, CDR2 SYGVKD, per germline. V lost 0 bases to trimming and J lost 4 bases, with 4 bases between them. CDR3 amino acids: CAISESQYEQYF. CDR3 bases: TGTGCCATCAGTGAGTCTCAATACGAGCAGTACTTC.

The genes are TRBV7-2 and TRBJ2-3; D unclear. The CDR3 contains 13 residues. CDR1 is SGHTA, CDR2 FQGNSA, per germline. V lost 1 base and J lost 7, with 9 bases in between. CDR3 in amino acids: CASSLVPGHTQYF. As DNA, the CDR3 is TGTGCCAGCAGCTTAGTTCCAGGTCATACGCAGTATTTT.

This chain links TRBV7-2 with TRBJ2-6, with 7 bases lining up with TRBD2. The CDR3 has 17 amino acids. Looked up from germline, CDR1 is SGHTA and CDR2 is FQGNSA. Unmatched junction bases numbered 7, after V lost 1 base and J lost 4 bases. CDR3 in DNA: TGTGCCAGCAGCTTAGTCGGTAGCGGGTCAGGGGCCAACGTCCTGACTTTC. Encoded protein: CASSLVGSGSGANVLTF.

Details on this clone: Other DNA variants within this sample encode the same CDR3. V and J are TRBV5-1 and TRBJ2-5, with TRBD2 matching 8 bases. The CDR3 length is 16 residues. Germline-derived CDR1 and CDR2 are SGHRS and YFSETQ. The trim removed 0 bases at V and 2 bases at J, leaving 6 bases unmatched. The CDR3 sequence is CASSLAVAGKQETQYF. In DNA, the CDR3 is TGCGCCAGCAGCTTGGCGGTAGCGGGAAAACAAGAGACCCAGTACTTC.

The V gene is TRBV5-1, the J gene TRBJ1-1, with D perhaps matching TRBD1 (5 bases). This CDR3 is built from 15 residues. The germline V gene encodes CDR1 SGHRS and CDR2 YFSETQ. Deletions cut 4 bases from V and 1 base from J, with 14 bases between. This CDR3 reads CASSSGLGPNTEAFF. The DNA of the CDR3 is TGCGCCAGCAGCAGTGGCTTGGGGCCGAACACTGAAGCTTTCTTT.